Listed below are T cell receptor beta chains from one sample, sequenced in a study of post-analysis software for immune sequencing data. A single record per CDR3 protein comes from TCRdb applying MiXCR to the PCR reads. The sample carries approximately 730,000 distinct CDR3 sequences, around 42% recorded once. The specimen was blood. These TCRs come from a girl aged 10-17 years with multiple sclerosis. Both conserved end residues are part of each CDR3. A D gene is named only where the DNA matches it firmly. Clone sizes are given selectively: once, few, many, or a class where the clone is expanded.

D gene,clone size,J gene,V gene,CDR3 protein,CDR3 DNA
NA,NA,TRBJ2-7,TRBV10-3,CAISERPAIYEQYF,TGTGCCATCAGTGAGAGACCAGCCATCTACGAGCAGTACTTC
TRBD1,few,TRBJ2-7,TRBV27,CASSPSGQGYEQYF,TGTGCCAGCAGCCCCTCGGGACAGGGCTACGAGCAGTACTTC
NA,few,TRBJ1-5,TRBV7-8,CASSLAGGEGQPQHF,TGTGCCAGCAGCTTAGCGGGAGGGGAAGGTCAGCCCCAGCATTTT
NA,NA,TRBJ1-6,TRBV7-6,CASSLDGGSPLHF,TGTGCCAGCAGCTTAGATGGTGGGTCACCCCTCCACTTT
TRBD1,NA,TRBJ2-3,TRBV29-1,CSVGGTGGKDTQYF,TGCAGCGTTGGCGGGACAGGGGGAAAAGATACGCAGTATTTT
NA,once,TRBJ1-4,TRBV29-1,CSVEESGEKLFF,TGCAGCGTTGAAGAAAGCGGGGAAAAACTGTTTTTT
TRBD2,NA,TRBJ2-7,TRBV7-2,CASSLNGLASYVEQYF,TGTGCCAGCAGCTTAAATGGACTAGCCTCCTATGTCGAGCAGTACTTC
TRBD2,NA,TRBJ2-7,TRBV5-1,CASSPGLAGVPYEQYF,TGCGCCAGCAGCCCAGGACTAGCGGGAGTACCCTACGAGCAGTACTTC
TRBD1,few,TRBJ1-1,TRBV27,CASSFRRQGVAEAFF,TGTGCCAGCAGTTTTCGTCGGCAGGGGGTTGCTGAAGCTTTCTTT
NA,once,TRBJ2-2,TRBV29-1,CSVRSRLPPGELFF,TGCAGCGTTCGAAGCCGTTTGCCCCCCGGGGAGCTGTTTTTT
TRBD1,NA,TRBJ2-7,TRBV6-2/TRBV6-3,CASSYAFTGQPYEQYF,TGTGCCAGCAGTTACGCCTTTACGGGACAGCCCTACGAGCAGTACTTC
TRBD1,NA,TRBJ1-2,TRBV6-5,CASSYSTQGVGGYTF,TGTGCCAGCAGTTACTCCACCCAGGGGGTGGGCGGCTACACCTTC
NA,few,TRBJ2-5,TRBV5-1,CASSRAKETQYF,TGCGCCAGCAGTCGAGCGAAGGAGACCCAGTACTTC
TRBD1,once,TRBJ1-2,TRBV12-3/TRBV12-4,CASNDRVVGGYTF,TGTGCCAGCAATGACAGGGTCGTCGGTGGCTACACCTTC
TRBD1,NA,TRBJ2-5,TRBV11-2,CASSLAGRGQNEQYF,TGTGCCAGCAGCTTAGCGGGCAGGGGGCAAAATGAGCAGTACTTC
NA,NA,TRBJ2-1,TRBV29-1,CSVGFWGNEQFF,TGCAGCGTTGGATTTTGGGGGAATGAGCAGTTCTTC
TRBD2,few,TRBJ2-1,TRBV20-1,CSAPGTSGSNEQFF,TGCAGTGCTCCCGGGACTAGCGGATCCAATGAGCAGTTCTTC
NA,few,TRBJ2-1,TRBV7-9,CATPPGTDYNEQFF,TGTGCCACCCCACCCGGGACGGACTACAATGAGCAGTTCTTC
NA,NA,TRBJ2-1,TRBV9,CASGSGNEQFF,TGTGCCAGCGGGAGTGGTAATGAGCAGTTCTTC
NA,NA,TRBJ2-7,TRBV6-5,CASSYSKGTLSYEQYF,TGTGCCAGCAGTTACTCGAAAGGGACCCTCTCCTACGAGCAGTACTTC
TRBD1,NA,TRBJ2-1,TRBV10-3,CAISATGQGQGEQFF,TGTGCCATCAGTGCCACGGGACAGGGTCAGGGTGAGCAGTTCTTC
NA,few,TRBJ2-5,TRBV2,CASSEVRQETQYF,TGTGCCAGCAGTGAAGTGCGCCAAGAGACCCAGTACTTC
TRBD1,NA,TRBJ1-1,TRBV6-1,CACQTGTYTEAFF,TGTGCCTGCCAGACAGGGACGTACACTGAAGCTTTCTTT
TRBD2,NA,TRBJ2-7,TRBV12-3/TRBV12-4,CASSLTSGRENEQYF,TGTGCCAGCAGTTTAACTAGCGGGAGGGAGAACGAGCAGTACTTC
NA,once,TRBJ1-2,TRBV29-1,CSVEAEGRGGGYTF,TGCAGCGTTGAAGCAGAGGGCAGGGGCGGGGGCTACACCTTC
TRBD2,NA,TRBJ2-7,TRBV7-2,CASSLSGTSADNEQYF,TGTGCCAGCAGCTTAAGTGGGACTAGCGCCGATAATGAGCAGTACTTC
NA,NA,TRBJ2-2,TRBV6-6,CASSTGTTNTGELFF,TGTGCCAGCAGTACCGGGACAACTAACACCGGGGAGCTGTTTTTT
NA,once,TRBJ1-4,TRBV7-9,CASSLTGSRGEKLFF,TGTGCCAGCAGCTTAACAGGGAGCAGGGGTGAAAAACTGTTTTTT
TRBD1,NA,TRBJ2-7,TRBV6-5,CASSYSGTGNKDEQYF,TGTGCCAGCAGTTACTCAGGGACAGGGAATAAGGACGAGCAGTACTTC
TRBD2,few,TRBJ2-1,TRBV28,CASSSEAPLAGGHNEQFF,TGTGCCAGCAGTTCCGAGGCCCCTCTAGCGGGAGGGCACAATGAGCAGTTCTTC
TRBD1,NA,TRBJ1-2,TRBV4-3,CASSQGTGIYGYTF,TGCGCCAGCAGCCAAGGGACAGGCATCTATGGCTACACCTTC
TRBD2,many,TRBJ2-7,TRBV29-1,CSVSTSGRLSYEQYF,TGCAGCGTGTCGACTAGCGGGAGGCTGTCCTACGAGCAGTACTTC
TRBD1,NA,TRBJ2-5,TRBV10-3,CAISESTGPQETQYF,TGTGCCATCAGTGAGTCGACAGGGCCCCAAGAGACCCAGTACTTC
TRBD2,few,TRBJ2-1,TRBV20-1,CSARMVAGSYNEQFF,TGCAGTGCTAGGATGGTAGCGGGCTCCTACAATGAGCAGTTCTTC
TRBD2,few,TRBJ2-1,TRBV12-3/TRBV12-4,CASSGTSTNEQFF,TGTGCCAGCTCCGGGACTAGCACCAATGAGCAGTTCTTC
TRBD1,NA,TRBJ1-2,TRBV2,CARTKQGNYGYTF,TGTGCCAGAACAAAACAGGGGAACTATGGCTACACCTTC
NA,once,TRBJ2-5,TRBV10-3,CAISESSRSQETQYF,TGTGCCATCAGTGAAAGCAGCCGATCTCAAGAGACCCAGTACTTC
TRBD2,NA,TRBJ2-3,TRBV7-2,CAGSPGGSGRDTQYF,TGTGCCGGCAGCCCCGGGGGTAGCGGGAGGGATACGCAGTATTTT
NA,few,TRBJ1-1,TRBV16,CASSQAPGGVIAEAFF,TGTGCCAGCAGCCAAGCCCCGGGGGGTGTTATTGCTGAAGCTTTCTTT
NA,NA,TRBJ2-3,TRBV4-1,CASSQGPTGADTQYF,TGCGCCAGCAGCCAAGGGCCCACGGGCGCAGATACGCAGTATTTT
NA,NA,TRBJ2-5,TRBV27,CASSYTRSGETQYF,TGTGCCAGCAGTTACACAAGATCAGGGGAGACCCAGTACTTC
TRBD1,few,TRBJ2-4,TRBV7-9,CASSPRGKGKNIQYF,TGTGCCAGCAGCCCCAGGGGGAAGGGCAAAAACATTCAGTACTTC
NA,NA,TRBJ1-2,TRBV12-3/TRBV12-4,CASSLVRGGGYTF,TGTGCCAGCAGTTTAGTGCGTGGAGGTGGCTACACCTTC
NA,NA,TRBJ2-7,TRBV20-1,CSAPGSEGHSYYEQYF,TGCAGTGCCCCCGGCAGCGAAGGGCATTCTTACTACGAGCAGTACTTC
TRBD1,NA,TRBJ2-1,TRBV24-1,CATSDSRDSSYNEQFF,TGTGCCACCAGTGATTCCCGGGACAGCTCCTACAATGAGCAGTTCTTC
TRBD2,NA,TRBJ2-3,TRBV9,CASSAAAGAGDTQYF,TGTGCCAGCAGCGCCGCAGCGGGAGCCGGAGATACGCAGTATTTT